This T cell receptor beta chain was documented in a study of PD-1 blockade in classical Hodgkin lymphoma. The method was immunoSEQ multiplex PCR; TCRdb's version includes in-frame clones alone and lacks a portion of them. The repertoire holds about 97,000 clones, 80% to 85% seen once, with more than 9% in the top ten. Germline CDR1 and CDR2: ENHRY and SYGVKD. The CDR3 spans 14 residues. V dropped 0 bases and J dropped 6 bases, with 12 bases sitting between them. Each patient experienced a relapse that followed autologous stem cell transplantation, and brentuximab vedotin exposure varied. The origin of this receptor is a human donor with classical Hodgkin lymphoma. This chain links TRBV10-3 with TRBJ2-7; D remains unclear. The starting material was peripheral blood mononuclear cells (PBMCs), obtained at baseline. CDR3 protein: CAISESELGGEQYF. CDR3 nucleotide sequence: TGTGCCATCAGTGAGTCCGAACTGGGCGGCGAGCAGTACTTC.